These 16 T cell receptor beta chains came from one sample sequenced in a study of glioma-infiltrating T cells. Amplification of TCR alpha and beta CDR3 regions from RNA used iRepertoire nested multiplex PCR. Each CDR3 protein gets one entry after TCRdb re-called the multiplex PCR reads with MiXCR. The sample records about 89,000 distinct CDR3 sequences, about 25% being singletons. Sequences were obtained from glioma tissue, nonneoplastic brain tissue, or PBMCs (not recorded which). These receptors were collected from a human donor with low-grade glioma or glioblastoma, undergoing nonglioma brain surgery, or in good health (not recorded which).

This chain links TRBV10-1 with TRBJ2-3; weak D call: TRBD2 (5 bases). V was clipped by 3 bases and J by 7 bases, with 14 bases between them. This CDR3 spans 14 amino acids. Germline assignment: CDR1 WNHNN and CDR2 SYGVQD (reference sequence). The CDR3 DNA follows: TGCGCCAGCAGTGACAGCGGCGTCCAGAATACGCAGTATTTT. Protein: CASSDSGVQNTQYF.

This clonotype was recorded at least ten times. The chain is built from TRBV6-6 and TRBJ1-3; D is ambiguous. The CDR3 has 15 amino acids. Germline V CDR1 and CDR2: MNHNY, SVGAGI (reference sequence). V was trimmed by 0 bases and J by 2 bases, leaving 8 bases between them. CDR3 in DNA: TGTGCCAGCAGTTACTCGATCAGGACTGGAAACACCATATATTTT. Encoded protein: CASSYSIRTGNTIYF.

V gene TRBV2 combines with J gene TRBJ2-7, with 8 bases lining up with TRBD1. The CDR3 contains 14 residues. V lost 3 bases, J lost 5 bases, and 6 bases stayed unmatched. Germline values: CDR1 SNHLY, CDR2 FYNNEI. CDR3: CASSDETGVHEQYF. CDR3 coding DNA: TGTGCCAGCAGTGATGAGACAGGGGTCCACGAGCAGTACTTC.

The rearrangement links TRBV6-1 to TRBJ2-1; 7 bases match TRBD2. Trimming took 5 bases from V and 3 from J; bases not matched to a gene: 10. There are 16 residues in the CDR3. CDR1 is MNHNS, CDR2 SASEGT, per germline. CDR3 protein: CASSLSGGPNYNEQFF. Here the CDR3 DNA reads TGTGCCAGCAGTCTTTCGGGGGGTCCCAACTACAATGAGCAGTTCTTC.

At least ten counts were recorded for this clonotype. The chain is built from TRBV11-2 and TRBJ2-3, with unresolved D. The CDR3 has 15 residues. Germline assignment: CDR1 SGHAT and CDR2 FQNNGV. V was shortened by 1 base and J by 2 bases, with 10 bases between the two germline ends. The chain's CDR3 is CASSLVPGDTDTQYF. In nucleotides, the CDR3 is TGTGCCAGCAGCTTAGTCCCAGGCGACACAGATACGCAGTATTTT.

This clonotype was counted ten times or more. The chain uses TRBV27 and TRBJ1-2; 9 bases line up with TRBD1. Germline V CDR1 and CDR2: MNHEY, SMNVEV (reference sequence). V dropped 5 bases and J dropped 2; count of bases not matched to a gene: 6. The CDR3 extends over 15 amino acids. The CDR3 coding sequence is TGTGCCAGCAGTCGAACAGGGACAGGGAACTATGGCTACACCTTC. Its translation: CASSRTGTGNYGYTF.

This clonotype was seen at least ten times. V gene TRBV7-2 combines with J gene TRBJ1-5, with TRBD1 identical over 7 bases. Trimming removed 5 bases from V and 0 bases from J; junction bases left unmatched: 10. CDR3 size: 17 residues. CDR1 is SGHTA and CDR2 is FQGNSA in the germline V gene. CDR3 region: CASSTYSSGGSNQPQHF. In nucleotides, the CDR3 is TGTGCCAGCAGCACATACAGTTCAGGGGGTAGCAATCAGCCCCAGCATTTT.

This clonotype was recorded many times. Written as DNA, the CDR3 is TGCAGCGTAGCTGACAGTGAAGCTTTCTTT. Its translation: CSVADSEAFF. The rearrangement uses TRBV29-1 and TRBJ1-1; TRBD1 is a possible D gene (5 bases). Germline V gene data show CDR1 as SQVTM and CDR2 as ANQGSEA. The V end lost 6 bases, the J end lost 7 bases, and 9 bases lay between the germline ends. The length of the CDR3 is 10 residues.

The chain couples TRBV5-1 to TRBJ2-1, with TRBD2 matching over 13 bases. Germline V gene sequence: CDR1 SGHRS, CDR2 YFSETQ. Trimming removed 4 bases from V and 8 bases from J; junction bases left unmatched: 6. This CDR3 is built from 15 residues. The CDR3 loop reads CASSPTSGGGDEQFF. In DNA form, the CDR3 reads TGCGCCAGCAGCCCTACTAGCGGGGGGGGCGATGAGCAGTTCTTC.

This clonotype occurred a few times. The chain uses TRBV3-1 and TRBJ1-1; 8 bases align to TRBD1. The CDR3 runs to 14 residues. Per germline, CDR1 LGHDT and CDR2 YNNKEL (reference sequence). V was pared by 6 bases and J by 6 bases, with 9 bases of the junction left unmatched. In DNA, the CDR3 is TGTGCCAGCAGGCAGACCGGACAGGGCTCTGAAGCTTTCTTT. Its protein is CASRQTGQGSEAFF.

The V call is TRBV5-1, the J call TRBJ2-3; 10 positions agree with TRBD2. Germline trimming cut 2 bases from V and 1 base from J; bases unmatched to any gene: 7. Germline values: CDR1 SGHRS, CDR2 YFSETQ. The CDR3 extends over 17 amino acids. CDR3 DNA: TGCGCCAGCAGCTTACTAGCGGGACGAGGGCGCACAGATACGCAGTATTTT. Amino acids: CASSLLAGRGRTDTQYF.

This clonotype was observed at least ten times. This chain joins TRBV5-1 and TRBJ1-1, with TRBD1 identical over 7 bases. CDR3 size: 16 residues. The V gene's germline CDR1 is SGHRS and CDR2 YFSETQ. V shed 0 bases and J 2 bases; nucleotides not matched to a gene: 7. CDR3 nucleotide sequence: TGCGCCAGCAGCTTGGACAGGGGAGGGAGAAACACTGAAGCTTTCTTT. Amino acids: CASSLDRGGRNTEAFF.

Turning to this clonotype: A read error may be the cause here, since a much bigger clone is one base away. This chain links TRBV6-5 with TRBJ2-7; D is possibly TRBD2 (5 bases). The germline V gene has CDR1 MNHEY and CDR2 SVGAGI. CDR3 size: 15 residues. The DNA for the CDR3 is TGTGCCGGCAGTTACGAGGGCGGAGACTCCTACGAGCAGTACTTC. This translates into CAGSYEGGDSYEQYF.

The chain recombines TRBV6-1 with TRBJ1-6, with TRBD1 matching over 7 bases. This CDR3 has 15 residues. V lost 6 bases, J lost 14 bases, and 16 bases stayed unmatched. CDR1 is MNHNS and CDR2 is SASEGT in the germline V gene. The CDR3 nucleotides are TGTGCCAGCAGGGCCGGGGCAGGGGGGTCCAGGGCCCTCCACTTT. Protein product: CASRAGAGGSRALHF.

In its sample, this clonotype was seen many times. V usage is TRBV20-1 and J usage is TRBJ2-4, with 9 bases that match TRBD2. Trimming took 6 bases from V and 3 from J; bases not matched to a gene: 12. The CDR3 sequence is 16 residues long. The germline V gene encodes CDR1 DFQATT and CDR2 SNEGSKA (reference sequence). CDR3 DNA sequence: TGCAGTGCCCCACGGGGAGCGGGGGGTGACAAAAACATTCAGTACTTC. It codes for CSAPRGAGGDKNIQYF.

The sample holds many counts of this clonotype. The chain uses TRBV6-1 and TRBJ2-3; D perhaps matches TRBD2 (5 bases). The CDR3 covers 14 residues. From germline, CDR1 is MNHNS and CDR2 SASEGT. Trimming cost V 8 bases and J 2 bases, with 14 bases left between them. The CDR3 spells CASLRTGFTDTQYF. The CDR3 DNA is TGTGCCAGCCTAAGGACGGGATTCACAGATACGCAGTATTTT.